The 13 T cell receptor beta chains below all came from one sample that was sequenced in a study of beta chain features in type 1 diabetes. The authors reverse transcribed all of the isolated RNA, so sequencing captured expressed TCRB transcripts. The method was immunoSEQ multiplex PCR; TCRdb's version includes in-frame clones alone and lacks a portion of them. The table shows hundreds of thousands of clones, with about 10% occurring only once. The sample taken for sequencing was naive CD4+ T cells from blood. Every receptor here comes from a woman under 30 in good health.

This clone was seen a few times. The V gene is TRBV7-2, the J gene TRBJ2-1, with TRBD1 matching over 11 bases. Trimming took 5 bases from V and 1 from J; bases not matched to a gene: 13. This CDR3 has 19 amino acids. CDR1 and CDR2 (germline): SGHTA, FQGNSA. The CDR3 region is CASSTPRDRGVLSYNEQFF. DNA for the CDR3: TGTGCCAGCAGCACCCCCCGGGACAGGGGGGTTCTATCCTACAATGAGCAGTTCTTC.

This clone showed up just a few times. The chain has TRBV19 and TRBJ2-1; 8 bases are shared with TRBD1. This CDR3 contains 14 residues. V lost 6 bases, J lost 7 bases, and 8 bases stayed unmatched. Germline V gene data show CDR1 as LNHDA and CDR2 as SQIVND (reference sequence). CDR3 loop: CASRQTGEVNEQFF. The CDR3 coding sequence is TGTGCCAGTAGACAGACAGGGGAAGTTAATGAGCAGTTCTTC.

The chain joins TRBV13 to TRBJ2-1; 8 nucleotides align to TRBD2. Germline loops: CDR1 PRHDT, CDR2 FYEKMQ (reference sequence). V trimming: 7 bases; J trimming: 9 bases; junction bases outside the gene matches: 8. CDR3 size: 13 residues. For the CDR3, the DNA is TGTGCCAGCACCCGGGGGGGGCCCGGTGAGCAGTTCTTC. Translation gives CASTRGGPGEQFF.

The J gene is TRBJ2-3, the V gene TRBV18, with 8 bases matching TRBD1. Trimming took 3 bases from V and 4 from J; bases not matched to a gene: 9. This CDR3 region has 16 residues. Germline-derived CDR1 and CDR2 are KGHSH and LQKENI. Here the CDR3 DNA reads TGTGCCAGCTCACCGCTCGAAGGACAGGGAGCAGATACGCAGTATTTT. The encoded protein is CASSPLEGQGADTQYF.

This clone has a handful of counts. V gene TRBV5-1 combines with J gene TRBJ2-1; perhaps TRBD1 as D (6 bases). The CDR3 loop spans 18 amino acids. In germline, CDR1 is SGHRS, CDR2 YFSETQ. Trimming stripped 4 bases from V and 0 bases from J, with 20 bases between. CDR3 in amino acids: CASSHGRPGTYSYNEQFF. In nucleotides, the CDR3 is TGCGCCAGCAGCCACGGTCGTCCGGGGACATACTCCTACAATGAGCAGTTCTTC. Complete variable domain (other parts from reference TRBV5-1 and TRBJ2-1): KAGVTQTPRYLIKTRGQQVTLSCSPISGHRSVSWYQQTPGQGLQFLFEYFSETQRNKGNFPGRFSGRQFSNSRSEMNVSTLELGDSALYLCASSHGRPGTYSYNEQFFGPGTRLTVL.

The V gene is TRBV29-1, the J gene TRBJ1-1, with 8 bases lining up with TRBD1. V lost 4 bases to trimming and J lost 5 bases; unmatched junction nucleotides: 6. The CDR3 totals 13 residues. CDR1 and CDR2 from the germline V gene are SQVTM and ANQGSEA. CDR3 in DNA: TGCAGCGTTGCCACAGGGGGGGGGACTGAAGCTTTCTTT. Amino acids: CSVATGGGTEAFF.

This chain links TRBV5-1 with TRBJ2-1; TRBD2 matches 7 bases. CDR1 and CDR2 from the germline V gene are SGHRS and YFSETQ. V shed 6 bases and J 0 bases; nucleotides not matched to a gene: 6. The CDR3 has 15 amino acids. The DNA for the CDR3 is TGCGCCAGCAACCCGAGCGGGGTCTCCTACAATGAGCAGTTCTTC. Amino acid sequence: CASNPSGVSYNEQFF.

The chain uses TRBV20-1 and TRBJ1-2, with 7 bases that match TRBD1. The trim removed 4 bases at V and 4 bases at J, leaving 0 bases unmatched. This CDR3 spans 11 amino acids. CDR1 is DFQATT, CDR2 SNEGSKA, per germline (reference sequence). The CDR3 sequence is CSANRGYGYTF. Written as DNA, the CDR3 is TGCAGTGCTAACAGGGGCTATGGCTACACCTTC.

The CDR3 nucleotides are TGCGCCAGCAGCTTGTCAATTCGACAGGGGGCGAAGGACGAGCAGTACTTC. Its translation: CASSLSIRQGAKDEQYF. The chain couples TRBV5-1 to TRBJ2-7, with TRBD1 matching over 10 bases. The germline V gene has CDR1 SGHRS and CDR2 YFSETQ. This CDR3 is built from 17 residues. V was clipped by 1 base and J by 5 bases; unmatched bases: 12.

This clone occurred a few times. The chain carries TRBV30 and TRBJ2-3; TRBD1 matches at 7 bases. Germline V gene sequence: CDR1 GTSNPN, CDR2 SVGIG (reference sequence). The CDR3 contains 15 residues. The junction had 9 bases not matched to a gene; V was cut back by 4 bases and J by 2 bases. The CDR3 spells CAWTEGASNTDTQYF. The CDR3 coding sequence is TGTGCCTGGACTGAGGGGGCGTCTAACACAGATACGCAGTATTTT.

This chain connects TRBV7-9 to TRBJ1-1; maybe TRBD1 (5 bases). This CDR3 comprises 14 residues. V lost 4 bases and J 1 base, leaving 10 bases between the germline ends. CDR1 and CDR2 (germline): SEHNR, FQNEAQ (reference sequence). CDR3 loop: CASSWGGQNTEAFF. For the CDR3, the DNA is TGTGCCAGCAGCTGGGGTGGACAGAACACTGAAGCTTTCTTT. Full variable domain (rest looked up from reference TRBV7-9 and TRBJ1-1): DTGVSQNPRHKITKRGQNVTFRCDPISEHNRLYWYRQTLGQGPEFLTYFQNEAQLEKSRLLSDRFSAERPKGSFSTLEIQRTEQGDSAMYLCASSWGGQNTEAFFGQGTRLTVV.

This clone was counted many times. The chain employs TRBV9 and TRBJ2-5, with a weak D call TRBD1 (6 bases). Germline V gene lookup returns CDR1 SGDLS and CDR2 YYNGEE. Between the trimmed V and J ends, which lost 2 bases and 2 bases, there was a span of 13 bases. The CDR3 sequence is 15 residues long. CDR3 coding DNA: TGTGCCAGCAGCGTGAGGACAGCGAAGCAAGAGACCCAGTACTTC. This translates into CASSVRTAKQETQYF.

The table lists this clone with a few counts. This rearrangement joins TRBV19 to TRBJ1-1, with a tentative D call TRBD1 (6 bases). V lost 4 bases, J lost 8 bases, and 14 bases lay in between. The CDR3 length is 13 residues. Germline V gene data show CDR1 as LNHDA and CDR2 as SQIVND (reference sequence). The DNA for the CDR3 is TGTGCCAGTAGTAGCTCTACGGACAGCGAAGCTTTCTTT. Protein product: CASSSSTDSEAFF.